There are many counts of the clone carrying this T cell receptor beta chain. This sample stems from a study of neurological immune-mediated disorders. CDR1 is SGHRS and CDR2 is YFSETQ in the germline V gene. This CDR3 has 17 residues. The J segment lost 2 bases and the V segment lost 2 bases, leaving 9 bases of the junction unmatched. TCRdb analysed the 5' RACE reads with MiXCR anew, one entry per CDR3 protein. The sample includes fewer than 30,000 distinct CDR3 sequences, over 20% of them seen just once. The source material was PBMCs. This TCR derives from a woman aged 55-69 years in good health. The V gene is TRBV5-1, the J gene TRBJ2-7, with 11 bases that match TRBD2. The CDR3 DNA reads TGCGCCAGCAGCTTTGGACTAGCGGGTGGCAACACCTACGAGCAGTACTTC. Its protein product is CASSFGLAGGNTYEQYF.